The T cell receptor beta chain under discussion was sequenced for a study of shared clonotypes between healthy human individuals. Trimming cost V 3 bases and J 5 bases; bases outside gene matches: 6. This CDR3 is built from 15 residues. Germline assignment: CDR1 MRHNA and CDR2 SNTAGT. Some clones are missing from TCRdb's copy, which holds only in-frame ones; the method was immunoSEQ multiplex PCR. The repertoire holds approximately 99,000 clones, with 55% to 70% as singletons. The chain joins TRBV6-4 to TRBJ2-5, with TRBD2 matching 10 bases. Sequencing used memory CD8+ T cells sorted from blood. Subset in this sample: CD45RO+ cells pooled with CCR7-negative TemRA cells. This receptor was taken from a woman aged 30 to 39 in good health. The CDR3, as DNA: TGTGCCAGCAGTGAGCTAGCGGGAGACATGGAGACCCAGTACTTC. Protein product: CASSELAGDMETQYF.